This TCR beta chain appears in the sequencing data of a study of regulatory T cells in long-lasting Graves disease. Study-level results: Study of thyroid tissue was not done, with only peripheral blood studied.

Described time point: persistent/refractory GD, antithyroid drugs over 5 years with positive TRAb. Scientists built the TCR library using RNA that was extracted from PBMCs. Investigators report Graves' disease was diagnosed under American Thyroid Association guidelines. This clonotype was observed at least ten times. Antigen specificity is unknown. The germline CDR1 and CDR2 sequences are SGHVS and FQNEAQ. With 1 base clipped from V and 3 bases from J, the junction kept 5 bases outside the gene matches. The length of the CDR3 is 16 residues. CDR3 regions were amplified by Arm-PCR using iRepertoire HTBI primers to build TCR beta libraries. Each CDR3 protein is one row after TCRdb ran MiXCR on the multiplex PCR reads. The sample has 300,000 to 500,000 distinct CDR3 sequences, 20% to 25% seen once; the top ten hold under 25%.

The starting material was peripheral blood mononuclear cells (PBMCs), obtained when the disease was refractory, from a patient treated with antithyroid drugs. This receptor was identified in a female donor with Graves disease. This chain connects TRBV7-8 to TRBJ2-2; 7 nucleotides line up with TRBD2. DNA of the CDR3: TGTGCCAGCAGCTTAGGTTCTAGCGGTTACACCGGGGAGCTGTTTTTT. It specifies CASSLGSSGYTGELFF. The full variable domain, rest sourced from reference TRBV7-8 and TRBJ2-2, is GAGVSQSPRYKVAKRGQDVALRCDPISGHVSLFWYQQALGQGPEFLTYFQNEAQLDKSGLPSDRFFAERPEGSVSTLKIQRTQQEDSAVYLCASSLGSSGYTGELFFGEGSRLTVL.